This section outlines one T cell receptor (beta chain) sequence together with its context. Many counts were recorded for this clonotype. It lacks a known antigen. No clone much larger than this one lies a single base away; base qualities are absent. To prepare the library, 5' RACE was applied. Instrument on record: Illumina HiSeq 2500. A second roughly 6 to 11 cycle PCR used a sample-barcoded 5' primer and a J-beta primer mix. A unique molecular identifier was introduced onto each TCR beta cDNA molecule by a template-switch 5' adaptor carrying 12 random nucleotides. At least 2.5 million CDR3-containing paired-end reads were obtained from each sample. The Mint cDNA synthesis kit, primed by a TRBC-specific oligonucleotide, was used to synthesize first-strand cDNA from all RNA. All cDNA was treated with uracil-DNA glycosylase and then went through a first 18-cycle PCR with the universal primers M1SS and BC2_uni_R. In the paper's pipeline: Each sample was normalized by randomly selecting 1 million high-quality reads, each carrying a distinct molecular identifier. Instead of being binned into consensus sequences, reads with shared molecular identifiers were discarded. CDR3 identification, clonotype clustering and error correction used MiTCR with a Q25 quality threshold and the strictest error-elimination algorithm. A nonparametric unseen species model with Euler transformation was used to estimate a lower bound on total TCR beta diversity. TCRdb trimmed the raw reads at Q25, called clones with MiXCR and kept productive beta chains. Each entry is one CDR3 protein sequence, shown with its most common DNA and genes. The V and J calls were determined by TCRdb, not by the authors. In all, the sample holds roughly 900,000 distinct CDR3 sequences, and about 48% of those were seen once. 13% of the sample is in the top ten clones.

The donors were 40 or so Caucasian individuals from Russia, aged 6 to 90 years, who were systemically healthy. Roughly 9 milliliters of peripheral blood were drawn from each donor into EDTA-treated Vacutainer tubes. Ficoll-Paque density-gradient centrifugation was used to isolate PBMCs, with at least 6.5 million per sample. Total RNA, at least 5 micrograms per sample, was extracted from PBMCs with Trizol reagent. The percentages of naive CD45RAhigh/CD27high T cells were determined by flow cytometry on a PBMC aliquot from every donor. The sample originates from a study of blood T cells in healthy people across ages (dated by TCRdb to between 2015 and 2017). Regarding the complete study: In model experiments, template switching captured about one uniquely barcoded TCR beta cDNA molecule for every two T cells. Using deep sequencing normalized with unique cDNA molecular identifiers, the study measured how TCR beta repertoire diversity changes with age. The donors were split into four age groups: young (average about 15 years), middle-aged (roughly 39), aged (more than 60) and long-lived (about 74). Donors of different ages were randomly distributed across sequencing lanes to avoid experimental bias. Two additional independent replicas of 1 million unique cDNA reads from the same blood draw were analyzed for two donors (one aged 18 to 29 and one aged 80 or older). Summary of the overall study and its limitations: Estimates of total diversity from one million sequenced T cells were regarded as lower bounds and underestimates. Since profiling was done on bulk unsorted PBMCs, naive and antigen-experienced compartments could not be conclusively compared. Compared with the aged group, the long-lived group had more naive CD4+ T cells, fewer expanded clones and increased TCR diversity, a pattern suggesting age selection. A strong correlation was found between observed TCR beta diversity and the percentage of naive T cells measured by flow cytometry. Observed TCR beta diversity per million T cells fell roughly linearly with age, and a significant reduction was already apparent by age about 36. Donor CMV infection status was unknown, potentially confounding age-related changes in expanded clonotypes.

Reading the germline V gene gives CDR1 LGHNA and CDR2 YSLEER. The CDR3 numbers 16 residues from cysteine through phenylalanine. The CDR3 DNA has 48 bases and is translated from base 1. Trimming costs V 4 bases and J 2 bases, and their ends lie 17 bases apart. Material for sequencing was blood. This TCR derives from a man aged 25 to 40 in good health. The rearrangement combines TRBV4-3 with TRBJ2-5; tentative D gene TRBD1, with 6 bases matching. The DNA sequence reads TGCGCCAGCAGCCGATACGGACAGTCAAGTCAAGAGACCCAGTACTTC. It translates as CASSRYGQSSQETQYF.